The entry below gives a single T cell receptor (beta chain) sequence along with its context. Clones were read by immunoSEQ multiplex PCR, and TCRdb kept only the in-frame ones, dropping some. The sample includes some 4,200 clones, roughly three quarters seen only once; the top ten take around 16%. Germline CDR1 is SGHDT and CDR2 is YYEEEE. The CDR3 covers 17 residues. The ends were cut back, 4 bases at V and 4 bases at J, with 21 bases in the middle. The data derive from a study of T cell repertoires in ileal Crohn's disease. The chain is built from TRBV5-6 and TRBJ1-3, with D possibly being TRBD1 (5 bases). Sequenced: ileal tissue. The TCR originated in an adult with Crohn's disease. In nucleotides, the CDR3 is TGTGCCAGCAGCCTCGGGAGGACACGGAAGTCCGGAAACACCATATATTTT. Its protein is CASSLGRTRKSGNTIYF.